This T cell receptor (beta chain) was sequenced in a study of tissue T cells after allogeneic stem cell transplantation. Study findings and constraints: Within patients, tissue anatomy strongly shaped TCR repertoire composition. This small cohort was clinically heterogeneous, and sampling depth was a limitation.

Time point given: mouse harvest day 14 after allogeneic transplant. The graft held 10^6 splenic CD5+ T cells and 10^7 T-cell-depleted bone marrow cells. The germline V gene has CDR1 KGHPV and CDR2 FQNQEV (reference sequence). V shed 3 bases and J shed 6 bases, with 8 bases lying between them. The CDR3 contains 13 residues. This clone was seen more than once but under ten times. Its specificity is unknown. These gene names are mouse names. The read gets to within 1 residue of the CDR3 end, and the germline J gene fills in the rest. Method: immunoSEQ multiplex PCR; TCRdb's copy keeps in-frame clones and lacks some. The table records 8,000 to 10,000 clones, around 33% of them present only once.

Sequenced material: skin. This receptor was identified in a female BALB/c mouse given C57BL/6 T cells with graft-versus-host disease after an allogeneic hematopoietic cell transplant. J is TRBJ1-4 and V is TRBV26; tentative D call: TRBD1 (5 bases). CDR3 amino acids: CASSLQGDERLFF. Incomplete CDR3 DNA: TGTGCCAGCAGTCTCCAGGGTGACGAAAGATTATTT.